Here is one T cell receptor (beta chain) with its context. These data come from a study of blood T cell repertoires in COVID-19. Germline values: CDR1 SGDLS, CDR2 YYNGEE. Unmatched junction bases numbered 6, after V lost 3 bases and J lost 2 bases. The CDR3 runs to 15 residues. Sequencing used immunoSEQ multiplex PCR; TCRdb keeps in-frame clones, though not all of them. The repertoire has approximately 500,000 clones, about 89% of them found once; the top ten carry roughly 7.3%. Sequencing was done on a sample of peripheral blood. The receptor's source is a woman between 50 and 59 years old with COVID-19, enrolled during active disease. The rearrangement links TRBV9 to TRBJ2-3, with 7 bases identical to TRBD1. The CDR3, as DNA: TGTGCCAGCAGCGAGGGACAGCCAAACACAGATACGCAGTATTTT. Its protein is CASSEGQPNTDTQYF.